The present T cell receptor beta chain was sequenced within a study of control samples from healthy donors and cancer patients. The CDR3 runs 15 residues. The germline V gene encodes CDR1 SGHTA and CDR2 FQGNSA. V was pared by 4 bases and J by 2 bases, with 15 bases between. This table comes from immunoSEQ multiplex PCR, and its TCRdb copy is limited to in-frame clones, with some not included. The repertoire consists of some 100,000 clones, with 80% to 90% occurring once and the leading ten covering around an eighth. The V and J genes are TRBV7-2 and TRBJ2-7, with D maybe TRBD2 (6 bases). This TCR was recovered from a man aged 25-45 years in good health. Sequenced input: blood. In DNA, the CDR3 is TGTGCCAGCAGCTATTGGGACTCCTCTACCTACGAGCAGTACTTC. Translated: CASSYWDSSTYEQYF. Looking up the rest from reference TRBV7-2 and TRBJ2-7 gives the full variable domain: GAGVSQSPSNKVTEKGKDVELRCDPISGHTALYWYRQSLGQGLEFLIYFQGNSAPDKSGLPSDRFSAERTGGSVSTLTIQRTQQEDSAVYLCASSYWDSSTYEQYFGPGTRLTVT.